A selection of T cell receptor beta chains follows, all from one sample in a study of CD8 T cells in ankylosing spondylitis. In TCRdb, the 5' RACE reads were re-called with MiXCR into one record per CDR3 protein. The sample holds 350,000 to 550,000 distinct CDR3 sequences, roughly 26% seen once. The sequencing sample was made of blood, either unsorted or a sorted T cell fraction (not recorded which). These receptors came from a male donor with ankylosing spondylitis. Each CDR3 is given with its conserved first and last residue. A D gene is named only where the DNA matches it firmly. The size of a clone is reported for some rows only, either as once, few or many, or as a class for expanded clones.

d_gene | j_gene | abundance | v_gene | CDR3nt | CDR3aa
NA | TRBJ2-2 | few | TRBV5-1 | TGCGCCAGCAGCTTGGAGGCGGAGCGGTACACCGGGGAGCTGTTTTTT | CASSLEAERYTGELFF
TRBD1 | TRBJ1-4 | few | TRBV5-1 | TGCGCCAGCAGCTCAGGACAGGGGCCTGCAACTAATGAAAAACTGTTTTTT | CASSSGQGPATNEKLFF
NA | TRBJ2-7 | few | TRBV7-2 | TGTGCCAGCAGCTTAGCTTCCGGCGGCGAGCAGTACTTC | CASSLASGGEQYF
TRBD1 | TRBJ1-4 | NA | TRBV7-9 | TGTGCCAGCATCCTGGGACAGGGGAGTGAAAAACTGTTTTTT | CASILGQGSEKLFF
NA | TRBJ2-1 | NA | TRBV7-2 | TGTGCCAGCAGGTCCAATATGGCGGATGAGCAGTTCTTC | CASRSNMADEQFF
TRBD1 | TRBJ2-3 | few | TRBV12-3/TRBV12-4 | TGTGCCAGCAGTTTTAGGGACAGGGGACGCACAGATACGCAGTATTTT | CASSFRDRGRTDTQYF
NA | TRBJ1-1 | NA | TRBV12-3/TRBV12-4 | TGTGCCAGCAGCCCCGGGGTATGGGTCACTGAAGCTTTCTTT | CASSPGVWVTEAFF
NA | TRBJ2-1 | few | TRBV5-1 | TGCGCCAGCAGGTCGGAATCCTACAATGAGCAGTTCTTC | CASRSESYNEQFF
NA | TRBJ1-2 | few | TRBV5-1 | TGCGCCAGCAGCTTGGCACACAACTATGGCTACACCTTC | CASSLAHNYGYTF
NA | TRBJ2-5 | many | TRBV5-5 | TGTGCCAGCAGCCGGGATAATCAGGAGACCCAGTACTTC | CASSRDNQETQYF
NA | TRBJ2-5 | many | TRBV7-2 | TGTGCCAGCAGCTTAGGGAGGGCCCAAGAGACCCAGTACTTC | CASSLGRAQETQYF
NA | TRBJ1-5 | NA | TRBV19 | TGTGCCAGTAGTTGGAAAGGGGATAGCAATCAGCCCCAGCATTTT | CASSWKGDSNQPQHF
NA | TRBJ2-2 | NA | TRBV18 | TGTGCCAGCTCACTCACTCGGAACGACGCGAACACCGGGGAGCTGTTTTTT | CASSLTRNDANTGELFF
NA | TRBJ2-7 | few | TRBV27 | TGTGCCAGCAGCAGCCCCAATCGCTACGAGCAGTACTTC | CASSSPNRYEQYF
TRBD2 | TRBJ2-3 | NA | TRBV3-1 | TGTGCCAGCAGCCAGGGGACTAGCGGAAACACAGATACGCAGTATTTT | CASSQGTSGNTDTQYF